This T cell receptor (beta chain) was identified during a study of blood T cells in healthy people across ages. This clonotype was seen ten or more times. Next came a second PCR, run for about 6 to 11 cycles, which used a sample-barcoded 5' primer along with a J-beta primer mix. TCRdb redid the calling of the 5' RACE reads with MiXCR, one entry per CDR3 protein. The table shows under 850,000 distinct CDR3 sequences, with approximately 35% occurring only once. Peripheral blood samples of around 11 milliliters were drawn from each donor. The CDR3 runs to 15 residues. The V gene lost 5 bases and the J gene lost 0 bases, with 11 bases spanning the gap. The germline gives CDR1 SGHTA, CDR2 FQGTGA.

The sequencing sample was made of blood. This clonotype originated in a man aged 18 to 30 in good health. The chain uses TRBV7-3 and TRBJ2-1; no firm D call. In DNA, the CDR3 is TGTGCCAGCAGCACCCAAAGTAGCTCCTACAATGAGCAGTTCTTC. It codes for CASSTQSSSYNEQFF.